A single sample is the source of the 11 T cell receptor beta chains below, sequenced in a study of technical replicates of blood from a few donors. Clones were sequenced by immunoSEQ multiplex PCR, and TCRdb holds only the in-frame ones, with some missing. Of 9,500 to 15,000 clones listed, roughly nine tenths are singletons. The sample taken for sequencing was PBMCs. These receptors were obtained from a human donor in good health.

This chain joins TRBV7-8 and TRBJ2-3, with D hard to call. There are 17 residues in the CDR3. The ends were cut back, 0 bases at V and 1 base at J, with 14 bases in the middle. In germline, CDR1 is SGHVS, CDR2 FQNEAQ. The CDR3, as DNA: TGTGCCAGCAGCTTAGCAACCTCTCCCTTAGGCACAGATACGCAGTATTTT. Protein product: CASSLATSPLGTDTQYF.

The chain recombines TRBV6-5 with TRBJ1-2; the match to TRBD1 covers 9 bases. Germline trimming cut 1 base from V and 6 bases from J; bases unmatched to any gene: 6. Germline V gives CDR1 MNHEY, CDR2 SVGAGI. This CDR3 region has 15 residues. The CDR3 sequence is CASSYFGTGRDGYTF. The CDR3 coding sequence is TGTGCCAGCAGTTACTTCGGGACAGGGCGAGATGGCTACACCTTC.

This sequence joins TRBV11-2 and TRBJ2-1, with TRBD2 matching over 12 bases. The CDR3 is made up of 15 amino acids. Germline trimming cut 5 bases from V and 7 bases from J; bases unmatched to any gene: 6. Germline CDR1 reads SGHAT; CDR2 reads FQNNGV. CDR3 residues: CASSPRLAGVNEQFF. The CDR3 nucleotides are TGTGCCAGCAGCCCCCGACTAGCGGGAGTGAATGAGCAGTTCTTC.

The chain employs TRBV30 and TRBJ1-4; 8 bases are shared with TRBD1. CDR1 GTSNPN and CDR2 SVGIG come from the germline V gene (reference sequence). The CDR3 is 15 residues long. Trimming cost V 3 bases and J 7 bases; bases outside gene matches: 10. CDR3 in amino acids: CAWRDPTGTGEKLFF. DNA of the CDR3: TGTGCCTGGAGAGACCCCACAGGGACAGGTGAAAAACTGTTTTTT.

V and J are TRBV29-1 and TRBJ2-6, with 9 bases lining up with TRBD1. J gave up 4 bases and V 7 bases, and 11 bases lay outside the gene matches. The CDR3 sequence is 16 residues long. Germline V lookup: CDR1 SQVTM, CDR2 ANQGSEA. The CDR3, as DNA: TGCAGCGCTGTCGGACAGGGGTCGAGAGGGGCCAACGTCCTGACTTTC. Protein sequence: CSAVGQGSRGANVLTF.

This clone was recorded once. The CDR3 is CASSFLDRGLDEQFF. Written as DNA, the CDR3 is TGTGCCAGCAGCTTTTTGGACAGGGGCTTGGATGAGCAGTTCTTC. The chain joins TRBV7-9 to TRBJ2-1; 9 bases fit TRBD1. V shed 3 bases and J 8 bases; nucleotides not matched to a gene: 8. The CDR3 runs 15 residues. The germline V gene has CDR1 SEHNR and CDR2 FQNEAQ (reference sequence).

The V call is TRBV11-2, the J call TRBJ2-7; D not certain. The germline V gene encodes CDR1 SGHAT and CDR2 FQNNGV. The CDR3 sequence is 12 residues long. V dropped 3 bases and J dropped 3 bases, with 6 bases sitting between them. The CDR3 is CASSLSSYEQYF. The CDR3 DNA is TGTGCCAGCAGCTTGAGTAGCTACGAGCAGTACTTC. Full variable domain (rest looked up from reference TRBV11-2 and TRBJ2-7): EAGVAQSPRYKIIEKRQSVAFWCNPISGHATLYWYQQILGQGPKLLIQFQNNGVVDDSQLPKDRFSAERLKGVDSTLKIQPAKLEDSAVYLCASSLSSYEQYFGPGTRLTVT.

The CDR3 nucleotides are TGTGCCAGCAGCCCTCTCGGGGATACGCAGTATTTT. Amino acid sequence: CASSPLGDTQYF. This rearrangement joins TRBV7-2 to TRBJ2-3; D gene ambiguous. CDR1 SGHTA and CDR2 FQGNSA come from the germline V gene. Trimming cost V 5 bases and J 6 bases, with 9 bases left between them. The CDR3 is 12 amino acids.

CDR3 residues: CSVAGGPGQGAWGYTF. CDR3 DNA: TGCAGCGTTGCGGGGGGGCCGGGACAGGGGGCTTGGGGCTACACCTTC. The rearrangement links TRBV29-1 to TRBJ1-2, with TRBD1 matching over 12 bases. This CDR3 spans 16 amino acids. Germline V gene data show CDR1 as SQVTM and CDR2 as ANQGSEA. Germline trimming cut 4 bases from V and 8 bases from J; bases unmatched to any gene: 14.

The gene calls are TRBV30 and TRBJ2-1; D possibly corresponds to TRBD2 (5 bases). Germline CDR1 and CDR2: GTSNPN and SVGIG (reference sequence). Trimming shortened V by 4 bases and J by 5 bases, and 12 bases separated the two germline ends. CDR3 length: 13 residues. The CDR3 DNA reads TGTGCCTGGACTCTTGGACTCCACAATGAGCAGTTCTTC. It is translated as CAWTLGLHNEQFF.

The CDR3 spells CASSGLQRLGGNEQFF. CDR3 bases: TGTGCCAGCAGCGGCTTACAGCGCCTCGGGGGGAATGAGCAGTTCTTC. The chain has TRBV14 and TRBJ2-1, with TRBD2 matching 7 bases. CDR1 is SGHDN, CDR2 FVKESK, per germline. The junction had 14 bases not matched to a gene; V was cut back by 5 bases and J by 7 bases. The CDR3 spans 16 residues.